The present entry profiles one T cell receptor beta chain with its context. The CDR3 length is 17 residues. In germline, CDR1 is LNHDA, CDR2 SQIVND (reference sequence). After removal of 3 bases from V and 4 bases from J, the junction contained 14 bases not matched to a gene. This sample stems from a study of cytotoxic CD8 clonotypes in ibrutinib-treated CLL. Clones were sequenced by immunoSEQ multiplex PCR, and TCRdb holds only the in-frame ones, with some missing. Among around 310,000 clones listed, roughly 79% were seen once. The sequence was collected from a human donor with chronic lymphocytic leukemia. The gene calls are TRBV19 and TRBJ1-2; 7 positions match TRBD1. This sample comprised PBMCs, obtained before ibrutinib treatment. The CDR3 nucleotides read TGTGCCAGTAGTATGGCGGCAGGGGGTGAAGGGGGCTATGGCTACACCTTC. This sequence encodes CASSMAAGGEGGYGYTF.